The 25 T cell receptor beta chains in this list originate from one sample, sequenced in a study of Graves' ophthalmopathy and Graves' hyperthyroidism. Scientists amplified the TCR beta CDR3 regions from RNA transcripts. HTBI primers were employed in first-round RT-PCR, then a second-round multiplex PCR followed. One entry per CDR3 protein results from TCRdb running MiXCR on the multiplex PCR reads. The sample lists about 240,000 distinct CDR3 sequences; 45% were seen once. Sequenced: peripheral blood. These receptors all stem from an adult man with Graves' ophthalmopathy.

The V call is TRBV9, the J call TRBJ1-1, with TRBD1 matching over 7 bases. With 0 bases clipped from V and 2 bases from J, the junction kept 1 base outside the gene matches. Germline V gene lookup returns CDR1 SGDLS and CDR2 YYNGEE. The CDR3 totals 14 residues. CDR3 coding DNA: TGTGCCAGCAGCGTAGACAGGGGAAACACTGAAGCTTTCTTT. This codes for CASSVDRGNTEAFF.

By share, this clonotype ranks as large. CDR3 coding DNA: TGTGCCAGCAGCAAATTAGCGGGAGGGCCCTCTGGGGCCAACGTCCTGACTTTC. Its translation is CASSKLAGGPSGANVLTF. The chain has TRBV7-9 and TRBJ2-6; the match to TRBD2 covers 11 bases. Germline V lookup: CDR1 SEHNR, CDR2 FQNEAQ (reference sequence). V trimming: 5 bases; J trimming: 0 bases; junction bases outside the gene matches: 6. The CDR3 runs to 18 residues. Variable domain in full (rest from reference TRBV7-9 and TRBJ2-6): DTGVSQNPRHKITKRGQNVTFRCDPISEHNRLYWYRQTLGQGPEFLTYFQNEAQLEKSRLLSDRFSAERPKGSFSTLEIQRTEQGDSAMYLCASSKLAGGPSGANVLTFGAGSRLTVL.

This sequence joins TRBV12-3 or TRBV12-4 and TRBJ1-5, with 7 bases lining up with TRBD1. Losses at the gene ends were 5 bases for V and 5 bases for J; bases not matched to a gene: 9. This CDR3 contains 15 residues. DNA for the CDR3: TGTGCCAGCAGTGGGGGGACAGCCTACGATCAGCCCCAGCATTTT. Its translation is CASSGGTAYDQPQHF.

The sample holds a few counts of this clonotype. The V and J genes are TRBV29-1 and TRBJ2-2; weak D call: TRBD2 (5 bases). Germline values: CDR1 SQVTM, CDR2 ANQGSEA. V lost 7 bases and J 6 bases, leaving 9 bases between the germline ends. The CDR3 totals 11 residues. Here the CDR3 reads CSGRDAGELFF. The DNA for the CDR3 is TGCAGCGGACGGGATGCCGGGGAGCTGTTTTTT.

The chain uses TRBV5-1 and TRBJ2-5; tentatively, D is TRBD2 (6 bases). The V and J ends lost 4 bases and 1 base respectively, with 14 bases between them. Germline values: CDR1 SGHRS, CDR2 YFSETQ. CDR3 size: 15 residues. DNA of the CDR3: TGCGCCAGCAGCACCGCCCAGGGAGGCCAAGAGACCCAGTACTTC. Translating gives CASSTAQGGQETQYF.

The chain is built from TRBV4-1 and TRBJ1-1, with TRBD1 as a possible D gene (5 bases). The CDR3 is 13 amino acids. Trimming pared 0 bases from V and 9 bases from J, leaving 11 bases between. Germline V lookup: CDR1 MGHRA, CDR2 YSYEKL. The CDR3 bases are TGCGCCAGCAGCCAAGAGATGGGGGTTCAAGCTTTCTTT. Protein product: CASSQEMGVQAFF.

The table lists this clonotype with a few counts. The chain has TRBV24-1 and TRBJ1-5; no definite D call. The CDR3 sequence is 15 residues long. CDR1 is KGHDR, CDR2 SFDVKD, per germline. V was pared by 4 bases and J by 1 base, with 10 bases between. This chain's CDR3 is CATSDPRTSNQPQHF. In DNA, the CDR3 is TGTGCCACCAGTGACCCCCGAACGAGCAATCAGCCCCAGCATTTT.

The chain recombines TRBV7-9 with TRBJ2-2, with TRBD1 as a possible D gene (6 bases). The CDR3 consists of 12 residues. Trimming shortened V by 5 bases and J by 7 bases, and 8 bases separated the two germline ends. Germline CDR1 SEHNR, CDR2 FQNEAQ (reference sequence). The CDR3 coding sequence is TGTGCCAGCAGCCCAGGGGTCGGGGAGCTGTTTTTT. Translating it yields CASSPGVGELFF.

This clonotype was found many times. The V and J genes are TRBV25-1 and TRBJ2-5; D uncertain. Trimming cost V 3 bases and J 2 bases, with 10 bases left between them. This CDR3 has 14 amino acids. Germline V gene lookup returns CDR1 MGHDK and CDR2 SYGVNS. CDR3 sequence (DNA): TGTGCCAGCAGTGAGATCAGATCGCAAGAGACCCAGTACTTC. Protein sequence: CASSEIRSQETQYF.

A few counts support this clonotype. CDR3 in DNA: TGTGCCAGCAGCTTCGAGGGGACCCAGTACTTC. Translated, it gives CASSFEGTQYF. This rearrangement joins TRBV7-9 to TRBJ2-5; tentatively, D is TRBD2 (5 bases). This CDR3 has 11 amino acids. Germline V gene lookup returns CDR1 SEHNR and CDR2 FQNEAQ (reference sequence). Trimming cost V 3 bases and J 7 bases, with 6 bases left between them. The full variable domain, in which reference TRBV7-9 and TRBJ2-5 provide the parts outside the CDR3, is DTGVSQNPRHKITKRGQNVTFRCDPISEHNRLYWYRQTLGQGPEFLTYFQNEAQLEKSRLLSDRFSAERPKGSFSTLEIQRTEQGDSAMYLCASSFEGTQYFGPGTRLLVL.

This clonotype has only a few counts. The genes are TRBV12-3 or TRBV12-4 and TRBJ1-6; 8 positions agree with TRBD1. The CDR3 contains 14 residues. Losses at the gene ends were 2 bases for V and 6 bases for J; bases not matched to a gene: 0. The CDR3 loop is CASSLTGGNSPLHF. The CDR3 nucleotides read TGTGCCAGCAGTTTAACAGGGGGTAATTCACCCCTCCACTTT.

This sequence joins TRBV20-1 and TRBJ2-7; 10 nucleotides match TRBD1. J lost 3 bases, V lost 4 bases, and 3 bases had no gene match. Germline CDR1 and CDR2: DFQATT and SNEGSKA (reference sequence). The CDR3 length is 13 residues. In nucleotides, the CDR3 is TGCAGTGCTATGGGACAGGGGATCTACGAGCAGTACTTC. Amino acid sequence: CSAMGQGIYEQYF.

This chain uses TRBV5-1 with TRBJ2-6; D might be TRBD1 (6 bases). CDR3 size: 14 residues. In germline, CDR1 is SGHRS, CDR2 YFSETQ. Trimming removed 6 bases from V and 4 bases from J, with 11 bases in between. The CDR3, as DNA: TGCGCCAGCATACAGGGAACAGGGGCCAACGTCCTGACTTTC. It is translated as CASIQGTGANVLTF.

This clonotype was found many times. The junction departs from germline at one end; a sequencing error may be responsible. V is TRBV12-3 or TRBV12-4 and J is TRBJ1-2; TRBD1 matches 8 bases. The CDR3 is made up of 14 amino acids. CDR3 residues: CASSFGQGNYGYTF. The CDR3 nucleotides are TGCGCCAGCAGCTTTGGACAGGGTAACTATGGCTACACCTTC.

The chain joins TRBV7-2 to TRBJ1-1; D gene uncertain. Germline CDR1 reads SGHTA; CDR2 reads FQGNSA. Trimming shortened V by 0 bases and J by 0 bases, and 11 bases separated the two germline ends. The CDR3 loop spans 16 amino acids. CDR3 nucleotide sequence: TGTGCCAGCAGCTTAGCGGAGGGCGGGATGAACACTGAAGCTTTCTTT. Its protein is CASSLAEGGMNTEAFF.

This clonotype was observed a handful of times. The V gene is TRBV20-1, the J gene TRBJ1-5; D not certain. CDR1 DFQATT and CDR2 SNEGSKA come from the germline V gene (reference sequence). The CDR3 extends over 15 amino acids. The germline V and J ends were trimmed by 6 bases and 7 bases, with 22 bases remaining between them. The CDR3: CSAATHGPKEQPQHF. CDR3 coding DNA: TGCAGTGCAGCTACCCATGGCCCCAAAGAACAGCCCCAGCATTTT.

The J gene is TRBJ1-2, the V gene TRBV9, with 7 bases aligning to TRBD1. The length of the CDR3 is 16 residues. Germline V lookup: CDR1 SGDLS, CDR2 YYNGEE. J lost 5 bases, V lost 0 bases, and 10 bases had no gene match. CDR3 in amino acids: CASSVAPSPGQYGYTF. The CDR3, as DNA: TGTGCCAGCAGCGTAGCTCCCTCACCGGGACAGTATGGCTACACCTTC.

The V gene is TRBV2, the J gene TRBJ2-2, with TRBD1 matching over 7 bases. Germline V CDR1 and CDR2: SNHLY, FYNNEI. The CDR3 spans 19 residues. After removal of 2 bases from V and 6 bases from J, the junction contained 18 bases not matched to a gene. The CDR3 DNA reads TGTGCCAGCAGTGAATTTATGACCTGGGACAGCCTCCGGGCCGGGGAGCTGTTTTTT. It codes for CASSEFMTWDSLRAGELFF.

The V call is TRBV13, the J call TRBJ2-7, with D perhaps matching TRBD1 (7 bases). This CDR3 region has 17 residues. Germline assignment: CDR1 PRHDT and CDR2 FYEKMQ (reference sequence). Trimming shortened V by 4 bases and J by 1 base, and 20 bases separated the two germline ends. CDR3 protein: CASSWRQGGVVSYEQYF. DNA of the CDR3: TGTGCCAGCAGCTGGCGCCAGGGGGGCGTAGTTTCCTACGAGCAGTACTTC.

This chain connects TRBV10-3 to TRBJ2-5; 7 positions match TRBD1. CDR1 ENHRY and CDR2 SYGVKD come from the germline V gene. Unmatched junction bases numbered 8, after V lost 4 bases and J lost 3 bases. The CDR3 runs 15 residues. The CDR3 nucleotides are TGTGCCATCAGTGTCACACCGGGACAGAAAGAGACCCAGTACTTC. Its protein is CAISVTPGQKETQYF.

CDR3 residues: CAISESALSSYEQYF. DNA for the CDR3: TGTGCCATCAGTGAGTCCGCCTTGAGCTCCTACGAGCAGTACTTC. The chain employs TRBV10-3 and TRBJ2-7; D uncertain. The CDR3 extends over 15 amino acids. Germline-derived CDR1 and CDR2 are ENHRY and SYGVKD. The V gene lost 0 bases and the J gene lost 0 bases, with 9 bases spanning the gap.

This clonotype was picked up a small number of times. The CDR3 DNA reads as TGTGCCACCAGTGATTTCGGGACAGGGGGCACCGGGGAGCTGTTTTTT. Protein product: CATSDFGTGGTGELFF. V and J are TRBV24-1 and TRBJ2-2; 11 bases agree with TRBD1. This CDR3 is 16 amino acids long. Germline-derived CDR1 and CDR2 are KGHDR and SFDVKD. Trimming cost V 1 base and J 4 bases; bases outside gene matches: 1.

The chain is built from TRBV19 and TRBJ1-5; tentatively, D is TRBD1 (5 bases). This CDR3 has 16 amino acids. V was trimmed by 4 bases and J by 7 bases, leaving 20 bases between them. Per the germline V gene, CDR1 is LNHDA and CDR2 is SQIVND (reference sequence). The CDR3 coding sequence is TGTGCCAGTAGTAGAGACAGTTCGGGGCTGAGGCAGCCCCAGCATTTT. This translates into CASSRDSSGLRQPQHF.

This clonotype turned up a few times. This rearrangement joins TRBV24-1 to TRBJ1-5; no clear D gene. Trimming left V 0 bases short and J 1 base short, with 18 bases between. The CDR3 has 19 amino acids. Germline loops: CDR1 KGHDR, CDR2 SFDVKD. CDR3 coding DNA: TGTGCCACCAGTGATTTGCTAGTTAGTGTGGCAGCCAGCAATCAGCCCCAGCATTTT. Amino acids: CATSDLLVSVAASNQPQHF.

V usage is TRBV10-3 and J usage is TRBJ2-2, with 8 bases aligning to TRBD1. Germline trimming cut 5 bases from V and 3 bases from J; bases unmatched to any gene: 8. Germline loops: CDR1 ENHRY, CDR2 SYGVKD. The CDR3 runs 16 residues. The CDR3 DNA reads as TGTGCCATCAGTCACAGGACAGGGTTGGACACCGGGGAGCTGTTTTTT. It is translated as CAISHRTGLDTGELFF.